A selection of T cell receptor beta chains follows, all from one sample in a study of T-cell memory formation after mild COVID-19. TCRdb reprocessed the 5' RACE reads with MiXCR, giving one entry per CDR3 protein. The sample gives about 430,000 distinct CDR3 sequences, about 24% of which show up once; around 9.5% is in the top ten. The source material was PBMCs or a T cell subset sorted from them (not recorded which). These receptors all stem from an adult woman who had mild COVID-19 (a few samples of this study predate the infection). Cell type and time point are not known. The CDR3 runs from the conserved cysteine through the conserved F or W. The order of the fields is CDR3 protein, V gene.

CDR3aa: CAWSGGSTDTQYF; v_gene: TRBV30
CDR3aa: CASSLAGQGYEQYF; v_gene: TRBV5-1
CDR3aa: CSARWAVQETQYF; v_gene: TRBV20-1
CDR3aa: CASSLIGGETQYF; v_gene: TRBV12-3/TRBV12-4
CDR3aa: CASSLRQGDEKLFF; v_gene: TRBV5-1
CDR3aa: CASSDWATEAFF; v_gene: TRBV2
CDR3aa: CASSLTSSGRSPNEQFF; v_gene: TRBV6-2/TRBV6-3
CDR3aa: CASSELGGGNNEQFF; v_gene: TRBV6-1
CDR3aa: CASSSDYIGDEQFF; v_gene: TRBV6-2/TRBV6-3
CDR3aa: CASSRTQLAKNIQYF; v_gene: TRBV12-3/TRBV12-4
CDR3aa: CACPLAGDNPYNEQFF; v_gene: TRBV30
CDR3aa: CASSFTDTGELFF; v_gene: TRBV12-3/TRBV12-4
CDR3aa: CASSSSGAGRDTQYF; v_gene: TRBV12-3/TRBV12-4
CDR3aa: CASSFSPETQYF; v_gene: TRBV12-3/TRBV12-4
CDR3aa: CASSLEHGAGANVLTF; v_gene: TRBV7-9
CDR3aa: CASSLPSGWEDEQYF; v_gene: TRBV5-1
CDR3aa: CSVEARGADTQYF; v_gene: TRBV29-1
CDR3aa: CASSLWEAGNQPQHF; v_gene: TRBV12-3/TRBV12-4
CDR3aa: CASSTGTNEKLFF; v_gene: TRBV12-3/TRBV12-4
CDR3aa: CATSALWGGKETQYF; v_gene: TRBV24-1
CDR3aa: CASSTWGQGIQETQYF; v_gene: TRBV11-3
CDR3aa: CASSRSGTDYGYTF; v_gene: TRBV4-2
CDR3aa: CASSSPGSPQHF; v_gene: TRBV12-3/TRBV12-4
CDR3aa: CASSAGTGGVSLYGYTF; v_gene: TRBV5-1
CDR3aa: CASSPQIDTQYF; v_gene: TRBV7-2
CDR3aa: CASSYSGTKAPGANVLTF; v_gene: TRBV6-5
CDR3aa: CASSSATRRAYNEQFF; v_gene: TRBV28
CDR3aa: CASSLGNRPTPTYEQYF; v_gene: TRBV13
CDR3aa: CASSHRTGGSYEQYF; v_gene: TRBV5-4
CDR3aa: CASIPTAKEAYEQYF; v_gene: TRBV5-5
CDR3aa: CASSSYRDWGYTF; v_gene: TRBV5-8
CDR3aa: CSARTGGLYEQFF; v_gene: TRBV20-1
CDR3aa: CASSGGQINQPQHF; v_gene: TRBV7-9
CDR3aa: CASSFFRGSRYNEQFF; v_gene: TRBV6-2/TRBV6-3
CDR3aa: CASRTGYSNQPQHF; v_gene: TRBV28
CDR3aa: CASSRGRITGYTF; v_gene: TRBV7-2
CDR3aa: CASSSWGLAVIDTQYF; v_gene: TRBV7-2
CDR3aa: CASSQGLAGAGEQFF; v_gene: TRBV5-6
CDR3aa: CASSRPQTRVAKNIQYF; v_gene: TRBV12-3/TRBV12-4
CDR3aa: CASKSGGTQYF; v_gene: TRBV2
CDR3aa: CASSLKGYQETQYF; v_gene: TRBV12-3/TRBV12-4
CDR3aa: CASSLTGVGYNEQFF; v_gene: TRBV27
CDR3aa: CASSLAGSGANVLTF; v_gene: TRBV5-1
CDR3aa: CASSWTTSGTNTDTQYF; v_gene: TRBV6-5
CDR3aa: CASSPDSPAGGYTF; v_gene: TRBV18
CDR3aa: CASSLAGGGASFGDEQFF; v_gene: TRBV5-1
CDR3aa: CAWSVLWGNTEAFF; v_gene: TRBV30
CDR3aa: CASSIATSTDTQYF; v_gene: TRBV25-1
CDR3aa: CASSFISASSYEQYF; v_gene: TRBV12-3/TRBV12-4
CDR3aa: CASSPERGQANEQFF; v_gene: TRBV5-1
CDR3aa: CASSPRGTGGYNEQFF; v_gene: TRBV18
CDR3aa: CASSYKGAPYEQYF; v_gene: TRBV5-1
CDR3aa: CATTSGGTSTDTQYF; v_gene: TRBV5-4
CDR3aa: CSARVVGNTEAFF; v_gene: TRBV20-1